This TCR beta chain was sequenced for a study of control samples from healthy donors and cancer patients. CDR3 length equals 13 residues. The protocol was immunoSEQ multiplex PCR, while the TCRdb copy is restricted to in-frame clones and leaves out a portion. The sample lists approximately 150,000 clones, roughly 95% seen once, with 0.95% to 1.1% in the top ten. The sample consisted of blood. The J gene is TRBJ1-2, the V gene TRBV21-1. TRBV21-1 is listed as a pseudogene. The source of this sequence is a woman in her 30s in good health. In nucleotides, the CDR3 is TGTGCCAGCAGCAAAGTCGGAGGGCTTGGCTACACCTTC. Translation gives CASSKVGGLGYTF.